Following are 28 T cell receptor beta chains from one sample sequenced in a study of blood T cell repertoires in COVID-19. Using immunoSEQ multiplex PCR, the repertoire was profiled, and TCRdb retains in-frame clones only, with some absent. The data hold about 260,000 clones, with roughly 84% observed a single time. Sequencing was performed on peripheral blood. These receptors came from a human donor in a cohort sampled during active COVID-19.

This chain uses TRBV5-4 with TRBJ2-4, with TRBD1 matching 8 bases. CDR1 is SGHNT and CDR2 is YYREEE in the germline V gene (reference sequence). The CDR3 is made up of 17 amino acids. With V trimmed by 3 bases and J by 7 bases, 15 bases remained unmatched. CDR3 nucleotide sequence: TGTGCCAGCAGCTCCCCTCCCGGGCAGGGGGCGAGGAACATTCAGTACTTC. Its translation is CASSSPPGQGARNIQYF. Filled out from reference TRBV5-4 and TRBJ2-4, the complete variable domain reads ETGVTQSPTHLIKTRGQQVTLRCSSQSGHNTVSWYQQALGQGPQFIFQYYREEENGRGNFPPRFSGLQFPNYSSELNVNALELDDSALYLCASSSPPGQGARNIQYFGAGTRLSVL.

This clone has a count of ten or more. The V gene is TRBV2, the J gene TRBJ1-3, with D uncertain. The CDR3 is made up of 15 amino acids. Germline assignment: CDR1 SNHLY and CDR2 FYNNEI. V lost 3 bases and J lost 4, with 13 bases in between. The CDR3 here is CASSEGSGSGNTIYF. Written as DNA, the CDR3 is TGTGCCAGCAGTGAGGGGTCGGGGAGCGGAAACACCATATATTTT.

V usage is TRBV10-2 and J usage is TRBJ2-1, with TRBD2 matching over 10 bases. Trimming at V came to 8 bases and at J to 0 bases, leaving 19 bases not matched to a gene. From germline, CDR1 is WSHSY and CDR2 SAAADI. The CDR3 consists of 20 residues. The CDR3 here is CASSDPTLAGGQSSYNEQFF. The CDR3 region has the DNA TGCGCCAGCTCCGACCCAACTTTAGCGGGAGGACAGAGCTCCTACAATGAGCAGTTCTTC.

This clone occurred a few times. The rearrangement uses TRBV29-1 and TRBJ2-2; TRBD2 might be the D (6 bases). V dropped 5 bases and J dropped 6 bases, with 10 bases sitting between them. CDR1 SQVTM and CDR2 ANQGSEA come from the germline V gene. The CDR3 covers 12 residues. The CDR3 spells CSVSIAAGELFF. CDR3 DNA: TGCAGCGTTTCAATAGCGGCCGGGGAGCTGTTTTTT.

This chain joins TRBV7-2 and TRBJ1-1; D is uncertain. Germline V gene sequence: CDR1 SGHTA, CDR2 FQGNSA. Between the trimmed V and J ends, which lost 6 bases and 0 bases, there was a span of 11 bases. The CDR3 runs to 14 residues. The CDR3 reads CASSLAGVNTEAFF. Here the CDR3 DNA reads TGTGCCAGCAGTCTAGCAGGAGTGAACACTGAAGCTTTCTTT. Full variable domain (remainder filled in from reference TRBV7-2 and TRBJ1-1): GAGVSQSPSNKVTEKGKDVELRCDPISGHTALYWYRQSLGQGLEFLIYFQGNSAPDKSGLPSDRFSAERTGGSVSTLTIQRTQQEDSAVYLCASSLAGVNTEAFFGQGTRLTVV.

The J gene is TRBJ2-7, the V gene TRBV6-5; the D gene is possibly TRBD1 (6 bases). Germline lookup yields CDR1 MNHEY and CDR2 SVGAGI. The CDR3 has 14 residues. The V and J ends lost 6 bases and 3 bases respectively, with 15 bases between them. This CDR3 is CASSRQAVDYEQYF. The CDR3 nucleotides read TGTGCCAGCAGCAGACAGGCCGTCGACTACGAGCAGTACTTC.

This chain joins TRBV27 and TRBJ1-6; 9 bases are shared with TRBD1. This CDR3 has 14 amino acids. The J segment lost 8 bases and the V segment lost 7 bases, leaving 6 bases of the junction unmatched. Germline assignment: CDR1 MNHEY and CDR2 SMNVEV (reference sequence). In nucleotides, the CDR3 is TGTGCCAGCAAAGGGACAGGGAGTTATTCACCCCTCCACTTT. Translation gives CASKGTGSYSPLHF.

The chain uses TRBV6-5 and TRBJ2-7; weak D call: TRBD1 (6 bases). This CDR3 has 14 residues. From germline, CDR1 is MNHEY and CDR2 SVGAGI. The V gene lost 6 bases and the J gene lost 2 bases, with 14 bases spanning the gap. The CDR3 DNA is TGTGCCAGCAGAGCCACCGGGACACCCTACGAGCAGTACTTC. This codes for CASRATGTPYEQYF.

The gene calls are TRBV5-1 and TRBJ2-7; TRBD2 matches 8 bases. Germline values: CDR1 SGHRS, CDR2 YFSETQ. Germline trimming cut 3 bases from V and 0 bases from J; bases unmatched to any gene: 5. The CDR3 spans 15 residues. Here the CDR3 reads CASSSTSGSSYEQYF. The CDR3 bases are TGCGCCAGCAGCTCAACTAGCGGTAGCTCCTACGAGCAGTACTTC.

The chain carries TRBV9 and TRBJ2-5; 9 bases map to TRBD2. With 4 bases clipped from V and 5 bases from J, the junction kept 12 bases outside the gene matches. CDR1 and CDR2 from the germline V gene are SGDLS and YYNGEE. This CDR3 comprises 16 residues. The CDR3 sequence: CASSPNLRGGGETQYF. CDR3 coding DNA: TGTGCCAGCAGCCCGAACCTGCGGGGGGGCGGGGAGACCCAGTACTTC.

The chain employs TRBV5-1 and TRBJ2-2; D is possibly TRBD2 (5 bases). The CDR3 is 15 residues long. Per germline, CDR1 SGHRS and CDR2 YFSETQ. The ends were cut back, 4 bases at V and 2 bases at J, with 12 bases in the middle. The CDR3: CASSPPRVNTGELFF. Here the CDR3 DNA reads TGCGCCAGCAGCCCGCCGCGGGTAAACACCGGGGAGCTGTTTTTT. Full variable domain (remainder filled in from reference TRBV5-1 and TRBJ2-2): KAGVTQTPRYLIKTRGQQVTLSCSPISGHRSVSWYQQTPGQGLQFLFEYFSETQRNKGNFPGRFSGRQFSNSRSEMNVSTLELGDSALYLCASSPPRVNTGELFFGEGSRLTVL.

This sequence joins TRBV7-9 and TRBJ1-1, with 8 positions matching TRBD1. Germline lookup yields CDR1 SEHNR and CDR2 FQNEAQ (reference sequence). Trimming cost V 3 bases and J 6 bases; bases outside gene matches: 9. CDR3 length: 15 amino acids. CDR3 bases: TGTGCCAGCAGCTTCCGGGACAGGTCTGGCCCTGAAGCTTTCTTT. As protein: CASSFRDRSGPEAFF.

The chain joins TRBV19 to TRBJ1-5; D gene unclear. This CDR3 contains 15 residues. Germline V gene lookup returns CDR1 LNHDA and CDR2 SQIVND (reference sequence). The germline V and J ends were trimmed by 2 bases and 1 base, with 9 bases remaining between them. The CDR3 sequence is CASSISRGSNQPQHF. As DNA, the CDR3 is TGTGCCAGTAGTATATCCCGGGGAAGCAATCAGCCCCAGCATTTT.

This clone was seen once. The rearrangement uses TRBV2 and TRBJ2-1; perhaps TRBD1 as D (6 bases). Trimming took 1 base from V and 8 from J, leaving 15 bases between them. The CDR3 length is 15 residues. Germline-derived CDR1 and CDR2 are SNHLY and FYNNEI. The CDR3 reads CASSEDQGPVDEQFF. The CDR3 coding sequence is TGTGCCAGCAGTGAAGATCAGGGGCCGGTGGATGAGCAGTTCTTC.

The chain combines TRBV5-1 with TRBJ1-6, with TRBD1 matching over 10 bases. The V segment lost 3 bases and the J segment 9 bases; nucleotides outside the gene matches: 9. Germline lookup yields CDR1 SGHRS and CDR2 YFSETQ. The CDR3 runs 16 residues. The CDR3: CASSSGTGVAFSPLHF. CDR3 nucleotides: TGCGCCAGCAGCTCCGGGACAGGGGTTGCGTTTTCACCCCTCCACTTT.

The rearrangement joins TRBV18 to TRBJ1-2; D is perhaps TRBD1 (5 bases). The CDR3 length is 13 residues. Per germline, CDR1 KGHSH and CDR2 LQKENI. V lost 3 bases and J lost 3, with 8 bases in between. CDR3 sequence: CASSPLQDYGYTF. For the CDR3, the DNA is TGTGCCAGCTCACCCCTACAGGACTATGGCTACACCTTC.

V usage is TRBV18 and J usage is TRBJ2-3; unclear D gene. V was pared by 2 bases and J by 1 base, with 10 bases between. CDR1 KGHSH and CDR2 LQKENI come from the germline V gene. This CDR3 has 15 residues. The DNA of the CDR3 is TGTGCCAGCTCACCAGTCCAGAAAGGCACAGATACGCAGTATTTT. As protein: CASSPVQKGTDTQYF.

The rearrangement links TRBV7-9 to TRBJ1-2, with TRBD1 matching over 8 bases. Germline-derived CDR1 and CDR2 are SEHNR and FQNEAQ (reference sequence). The junction had 7 bases not matched to a gene; V was cut back by 2 bases and J by 5 bases. This CDR3 contains 15 residues. The CDR3 protein is CASSLPVQGGYGYTF. CDR3 DNA: TGTGCCAGCAGCTTACCCGTACAGGGGGGTTATGGCTACACCTTC.

The V call is TRBV28, the J call TRBJ2-7, with 7 bases lining up with TRBD2. Germline loops: CDR1 MDHEN, CDR2 SYDVKM. The CDR3 is 15 amino acids. V lost 4 bases to trimming and J lost 5 bases; unmatched junction nucleotides: 11. The CDR3 sequence is CASSSLGEGHNEQYF. The CDR3 DNA is TGTGCCAGCAGTTCTTTGGGGGAGGGTCACAACGAGCAGTACTTC.

This chain uses TRBV4-1 with TRBJ2-1, with 8 bases that match TRBD2. This CDR3 has 16 amino acids. V trimming: 0 bases; J trimming: 6 bases; junction bases outside the gene matches: 7. Looked up from germline, CDR1 is MGHRA and CDR2 is YSYEKL. The DNA of the CDR3 is TGCGCCAGCAGCCAAGATCGAGCGGGAGTAGGCAATGAGCAGTTCTTC. It specifies CASSQDRAGVGNEQFF.

Written as DNA, the CDR3 is TGCGCCAGCAGCCAAGGCGGGCAGGGGCTGATAGAGACCCAGTACTTC. As protein: CASSQGGQGLIETQYF. The chain uses TRBV4-1 and TRBJ2-5; the D gene is possibly TRBD1 (6 bases). From germline, CDR1 is MGHRA and CDR2 YSYEKL. This CDR3 has 16 residues. Trimming cost V 1 base and J 4 bases, with 16 bases left between them.

The V and J genes are TRBV25-1 and TRBJ2-1, with D perhaps matching TRBD1 (6 bases). Per the germline V gene, CDR1 is MGHDK and CDR2 is SYGVNS. The CDR3 consists of 13 residues. The V end lost 4 bases, the J end lost 8 bases, and 12 bases lay between the germline ends. The CDR3 spells CASSGGRRDEQFF. Here the CDR3 DNA reads TGTGCCAGCAGTGGGGGGCGGCGAGATGAGCAGTTCTTC. Together with reference TRBV25-1 and TRBJ2-1, the CDR3 gives the full variable domain: EADIYQTPRYLVIGTGKKITLECSQTMGHDKMYWYQQDPGMELHLIHYSYGVNSTEKGDLSSESTVSRIRTEHFPLTLESARPSHTSQYLCASSGGRRDEQFFGPGTRLTVL.

The rearrangement uses TRBV27 and TRBJ2-2; 7 positions agree with TRBD2. Germline loops: CDR1 MNHEY, CDR2 SMNVEV (reference sequence). V shed 4 bases and J 1 base; nucleotides not matched to a gene: 3. The length of the CDR3 is 15 residues. In DNA form, the CDR3 reads TGTGCCAGCAGTTCTCAGCGGGGGAACACCGGGGAGCTGTTTTTT. Its protein product is CASSSQRGNTGELFF.

This chain uses TRBV4-2 with TRBJ2-3; 8 positions agree with TRBD2. V gave up 5 bases and J gave up 8 bases; unmatched junction bases: 21. CDR3 length: 18 amino acids. The V gene's germline CDR1 is LGHNA and CDR2 YNFKEQ. CDR3 sequence: CASSEPGLGSLSAGTQYF. The CDR3 region has the DNA TGTGCCAGCAGCGAACCGGGACTAGGTAGCCTCTCCGCAGGTACGCAGTATTTT.

This clone was seen only a few times. This sequence joins TRBV6-6 and TRBJ1-6; 8 positions match TRBD1. This CDR3 spans 15 amino acids. The germline CDR1 and CDR2 sequences are MNHNY and SVGAGI (reference sequence). Trimming took 4 bases from V and 10 from J; bases not matched to a gene: 9. Here the CDR3 reads CASSFETGGRSPLHF. CDR3 coding DNA: TGTGCCAGCAGTTTTGAAACAGGGGGTAGATCACCCCTCCACTTT.

This clone was seen a few times. The rearrangement links TRBV5-8 to TRBJ1-6; D remains unclear. Trimming stripped 3 bases from V and 7 bases from J, with 17 bases between. The germline V gene encodes CDR1 SGHTS and CDR2 YDEGEE. The CDR3 contains 16 residues. The CDR3 is CASSSRLWEKNSPLHF. The DNA for the CDR3 is TGTGCCAGCAGCTCGCGGTTGTGGGAGAAAAATTCACCCCTCCACTTT. The entire variable domain, with the rest obtained from reference TRBV5-8 and TRBJ1-6, is as follows: EAGVTQSPTHLIKTRGQQATLRCSPISGHTSVYWYQQALGLGLQFLLWYDEGEERNRGNFPPRFSGRQFPNYSSELNVNALELEDSALYLCASSSRLWEKNSPLHFGNGTRLTVT.

The rearrangement links TRBV7-9 to TRBJ2-3, with 7 bases fitting TRBD1. V was pared by 1 base and J by 6 bases, with 16 bases of the junction left unmatched. The CDR3 is 18 amino acids. Germline V gene lookup returns CDR1 SEHNR and CDR2 FQNEAQ (reference sequence). CDR3 loop: CASSLERIAVDRRDTQYF. The CDR3 bases are TGTGCCAGCAGCTTAGAGAGGATCGCAGTGGACAGGCGGGATACGCAGTATTTT.

The V and J genes are TRBV29-1 and TRBJ1-2, with 10 bases fitting TRBD1. Germline CDR1 SQVTM, CDR2 ANQGSEA. J was trimmed by 8 bases and V by 4 bases; bases with no gene match: 13. CDR3 size: 15 residues. DNA of the CDR3: TGCAGCGTTGCTGACAGGGGGCTTAATTTGGGAGGCTACACCTTC. Its protein product is CSVADRGLNLGGYTF.